What follows are 13 T cell receptor beta chains derived from one specimen sequenced in a study of Ad26.COV2.S vaccination and SARS-CoV-2 variants. Profiled with immunoSEQ multiplex PCR; TCRdb holds only in-frame clones, not every one. Among hundreds of thousands of clones listed, 75% to 90% were seen once. Regarding treatment: about 20 received Ad26.COV2.S at low or high dose, single or two shots; about 5 received placebo; per-sample allocation not given. Following the first vaccine or placebo injection, samples were taken on day 63. This specimen was peripheral blood, taken in a trial of Ad26.COV2.S vaccine versus placebo. The receptors were gathered from a person aged 18-60 years who received the Ad26.COV2.S COVID-19 vaccine or a placebo.

The chain joins TRBV3-1 (or the pseudogene TRBV3-2) to TRBJ2-2; TRBD2 agrees at 9 bases. Trimming at V came to 2 bases and at J to 3 bases, leaving 10 bases not matched to a gene. CDR3 length: 18 residues. Germline V gene sequence: CDR1 LGHDT, CDR2 YNNKEL (reference sequence). The CDR3, as DNA: TGTGCCAGCAGCCAATTCGCTAGCGGGACGGGGGACACCGGGGAGCTGTTTTTT. Encoded protein: CASSQFASGTGDTGELFF.

This clone was seen only a few times. The V gene is TRBV18, the J gene TRBJ2-2; 9 nucleotides line up with TRBD1. V shed 8 bases and J 3 bases; nucleotides not matched to a gene: 1. This CDR3 spans 13 amino acids. Germline values: CDR1 KGHSH, CDR2 LQKENI. The CDR3 DNA reads as TGTGCCAGCACAGGGGGCGACACCGGGGAGCTGTTTTTT. This encodes CASTGGDTGELFF.

This clone has more than one count but fewer than ten. The chain couples TRBV27 to TRBJ2-7, with D hard to call. Trimming took 0 bases from V and 0 from J, leaving 9 bases between them. Germline values: CDR1 MNHEY, CDR2 SMNVEV (reference sequence). This CDR3 comprises 15 residues. The CDR3, as DNA: TGTGCCAGCAGTTTATCGCACGGTAGCTCCTACGAGCAGTACTTC. Amino acid sequence: CASSLSHGSSYEQYF.

This clone was seen a single time. The rearrangement uses TRBV7-2 and TRBJ2-7; the D is unclear. Per the germline V gene, CDR1 is SGHTA and CDR2 is FQGNSA. This CDR3 has 14 amino acids. V lost 4 bases, J lost 5 bases, and 15 bases lay in between. CDR3: CASSSILGVHEQYF. The DNA of the CDR3 is TGTGCCAGCAGCTCGATTCTAGGCGTCCACGAGCAGTACTTC. Full variable domain (rest looked up from reference TRBV7-2 and TRBJ2-7): GAGVSQSPSNKVTEKGKDVELRCDPISGHTALYWYRQSLGQGLEFLIYFQGNSAPDKSGLPSDRFSAERTGGSVSTLTIQRTQQEDSAVYLCASSSILGVHEQYFGPGTRLTVT.

This clone has a single count. For the CDR3, the DNA is TGTGCCAGCAGTTTAGAACACAATGAGCAGTTCTTC. This codes for CASSLEHNEQFF. The chain uses TRBV12-3 or TRBV12-4 and TRBJ2-1; D ambiguous. Trimming took 1 base from V and 5 from J, leaving 3 bases between them. This CDR3 is 12 amino acids long.

There are a few counts of this clone. This chain uses TRBV6-5 with TRBJ1-6, with 9 bases aligning to TRBD1. The CDR3 runs to 16 residues. V shed 0 bases, J shed 7 bases, and the junction held 4 bases outside the gene matches. The germline CDR1 and CDR2 sequences are MNHEY and SVGAGI. CDR3 sequence: CASSYSPGTGNSPLHF. CDR3 bases: TGTGCCAGCAGTTACTCTCCCGGGACAGGGAATTCACCCCTCCACTTT.

The chain carries TRBV11-2 and TRBJ2-3, with 9 bases lining up with TRBD2. CDR3 length: 18 amino acids. The junction had 8 bases not matched to a gene; V was cut back by 1 base and J by 0 bases. CDR1 and CDR2 (germline): SGHAT, FQNNGV. Written as DNA, the CDR3 is TGTGCCAGCAGCTTAGTGGGGGCGGGAGGGGTAAGCACAGATACGCAGTATTTT. Translating gives CASSLVGAGGVSTDTQYF.

The rearrangement joins TRBV23-1 to TRBJ1-2; D may be TRBD1 (6 bases). TRBV23-1 is labeled an ORF, and its function is uncertain. The CDR3 spans 14 residues. V was pared by 3 bases and J by 7 bases, with 15 bases between. The CDR3 here is CASSQVPGAPGYTF. CDR3 DNA sequence: TGCGCCAGCAGTCAGGTTCCGGGGGCACCTGGCTACACCTTC.

V gene TRBV19 combines with J gene TRBJ2-7; the D is unclear. CDR1 LNHDA and CDR2 SQIVND come from the germline V gene (reference sequence). The V end lost 7 bases, the J end lost 2 bases, and 18 bases lay between the germline ends. The CDR3 extends over 15 amino acids. The CDR3 DNA reads TGTGCCAGTACCCCGGACCTTCTCGCCCCCTACGAGCAGTACTTC. Residues: CASTPDLLAPYEQYF.

The table lists this clone with a few counts. At one end the junction does not follow the germline gene, possibly because of a read error. The V gene is TRBV28, the J gene TRBJ1-1; D perhaps matches TRBD1 (5 bases). The V gene's germline CDR1 is MDHEN and CDR2 SYDVKM. The CDR3 consists of 11 residues. CDR3 DNA sequence: TGTGCCAGCACTGGGACCACTGGAGCTTTCTTT. This encodes CASTGTTGAFF.

The V call is TRBV4-3, the J call TRBJ1-4, with D unresolved. The CDR3 totals 14 residues. Trimming left V 3 bases short and J 8 bases short, with 13 bases between. Per germline, CDR1 LGHNA and CDR2 YSLEER. This CDR3 reads CASSQDANSEKLFF. The CDR3 DNA reads as TGCGCCAGCAGCCAGGACGCCAATAGCGAAAAACTGTTTTTT.

The rearrangement uses TRBV10-1 and TRBJ2-3, with D uncertain. Trimming took off 3 bases at V and 2 bases at J, with 0 bases between the two ends. The CDR3 contains 11 residues. Germline loops: CDR1 WNHNN, CDR2 SYGVQD (reference sequence). CDR3 loop: CASSDTDTQYF. The CDR3 DNA reads TGCGCCAGCAGTGACACAGATACGCAGTATTTT.

V and J are TRBV28 and TRBJ1-4, with 7 bases that match TRBD1. This CDR3 has 15 amino acids. Germline CDR1 and CDR2: MDHEN and SYDVKM. V shed 4 bases, J shed 2 bases, and the junction held 4 bases outside the gene matches. CDR3: CASSSPGQTNEKLFF. CDR3 coding DNA: TGTGCCAGCAGTTCTCCGGGACAGACTAATGAAAAACTGTTTTTT. Using reference TRBV28 and TRBJ1-4 for the parts outside the CDR3, the full variable domain is DVKVTQSSRYLVKRTGEKVFLECVQDMDHENMFWYRQDPGLGLRLIYFSYDVKMKEKGDIPEGYSVSREKKERFSLILESASTNQTSMYLCASSSPGQTNEKLFFGSGTQLSVL.